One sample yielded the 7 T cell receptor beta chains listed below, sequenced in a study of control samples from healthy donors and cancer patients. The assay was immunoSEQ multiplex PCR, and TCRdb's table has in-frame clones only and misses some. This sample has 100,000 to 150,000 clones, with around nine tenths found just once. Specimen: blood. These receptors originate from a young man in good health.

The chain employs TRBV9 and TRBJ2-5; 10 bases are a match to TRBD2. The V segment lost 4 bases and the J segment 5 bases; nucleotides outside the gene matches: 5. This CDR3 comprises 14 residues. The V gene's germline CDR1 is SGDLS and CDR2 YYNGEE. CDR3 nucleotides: TGTGCCAGCAGCCCCCGACTAGCGGGCGAGACCCAGTACTTC. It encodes CASSPRLAGETQYF. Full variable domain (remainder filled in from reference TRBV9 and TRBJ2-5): DSGVTQTPKHLITATGQRVTLRCSPRSGDLSVYWYQQSLDQGLQFLIQYYNGEERAKGNILERFSAQQFPDLHSELNLSSLELGDSALYFCASSPRLAGETQYFGPGTRLLVL.

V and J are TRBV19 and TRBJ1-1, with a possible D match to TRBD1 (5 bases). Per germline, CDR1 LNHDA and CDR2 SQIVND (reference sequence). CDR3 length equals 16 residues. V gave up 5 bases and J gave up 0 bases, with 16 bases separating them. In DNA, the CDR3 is TGTGCCAGTAGTGAGGGACCGGCGGCCATGAACACTGAAGCTTTCTTT. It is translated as CASSEGPAAMNTEAFF.

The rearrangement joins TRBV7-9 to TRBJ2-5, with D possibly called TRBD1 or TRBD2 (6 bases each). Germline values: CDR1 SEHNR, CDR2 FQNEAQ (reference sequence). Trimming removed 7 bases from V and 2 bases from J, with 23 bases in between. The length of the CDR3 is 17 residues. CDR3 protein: CASKNGGGSGRQETQYF. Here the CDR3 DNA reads TGTGCCAGCAAAAACGGAGGGGGGTCAGGGCGGCAAGAGACCCAGTACTTC.

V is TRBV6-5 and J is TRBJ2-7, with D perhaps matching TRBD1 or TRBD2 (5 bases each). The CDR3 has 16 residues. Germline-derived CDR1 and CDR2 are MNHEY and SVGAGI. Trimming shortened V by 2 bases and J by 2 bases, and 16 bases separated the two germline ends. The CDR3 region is CASSYASRDGTYEQYF. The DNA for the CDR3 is TGTGCCAGCAGTTACGCTTCACGGGACGGGACCTACGAGCAGTACTTC.

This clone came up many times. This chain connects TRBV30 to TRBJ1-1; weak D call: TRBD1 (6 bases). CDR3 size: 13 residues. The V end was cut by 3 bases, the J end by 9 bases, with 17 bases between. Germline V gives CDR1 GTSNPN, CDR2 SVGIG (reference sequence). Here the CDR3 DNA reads TGTGCCTGGAGACAACAGGGACGCTGGCAAGCTTTCTTT. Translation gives CAWRQQGRWQAFF.

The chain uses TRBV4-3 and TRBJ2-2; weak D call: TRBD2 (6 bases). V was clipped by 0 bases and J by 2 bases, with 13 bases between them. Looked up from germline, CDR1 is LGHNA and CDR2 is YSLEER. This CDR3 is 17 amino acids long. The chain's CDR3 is CASSQDPFGGNTGELFF. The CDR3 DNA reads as TGCGCCAGCAGCCAAGATCCTTTCGGGGGTAACACCGGGGAGCTGTTTTTT.

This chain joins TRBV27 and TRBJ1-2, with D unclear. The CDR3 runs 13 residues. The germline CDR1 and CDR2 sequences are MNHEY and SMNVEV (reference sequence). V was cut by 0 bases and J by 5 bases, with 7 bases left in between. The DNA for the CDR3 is TGTGCCAGCAGTTTATCTGGCGATTATGGCTACACCTTC. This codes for CASSLSGDYGYTF.